Listed here are 30 T cell receptor beta chains from one sample, sequenced in a study of CXCR3-negative and CXCR3-positive naive CD8 T cells. UMI-labeled 5' RACE TRB cDNA libraries were prepared from the cells. Reanalyzing the 5' RACE reads, TCRdb keeps one entry per CDR3 protein, without DNA. The table lists around 47,000 distinct CDR3 sequences. The sequencing sample was made of memory CD8+ T cells from blood. These receptor sequences come from a human donor in good health. Some clones in this sample may be carry-over from other donors' samples.

The chain couples TRBV5-4 to TRBJ2-2; TCRdb returns TRBD1, unconfirmable since there is no DNA. Germline-derived CDR1 and CDR2 are SGHNT and YYREEE (reference sequence). CDR3 size: 16 residues. CDR3: CASSWEAGVNTGELFF.

This rearrangement joins TRBV7-9 to TRBJ1-5; TCRdb's assignment of TRBD1 cannot be checked, as there is no DNA. From germline, CDR1 is SEHNR and CDR2 FQNEAQ (reference sequence). The CDR3 runs 14 residues. Here the CDR3 reads CASSPGGLNQPQHF. Based on the CDR3 plus reference TRBV7-9 and TRBJ1-5, the full variable domain is DTGVSQNPRHKITKRGQNVTFRCDPISEHNRLYWYRQTLGQGPEFLTYFQNEAQLEKSRLLSDRFSAERPKGSFSTLEIQRTEQGDSAMYLCASSPGGLNQPQHFGDGTRLSIL.

This chain uses TRBV20-1 with TRBJ2-7; the TRBD2 assignment by TCRdb is unverifiable without DNA. The CDR3 totals 16 residues. Germline CDR1 reads DFQATT; CDR2 reads SNEGSKA (reference sequence). The CDR3 here is CSVVGLDQLGQYEQYF.

The chain recombines TRBV29-1 with TRBJ1-5; lacking DNA, the TRBD1 call made by TCRdb goes unchecked. The germline CDR1 and CDR2 sequences are SQVTM and ANQGSEA. The CDR3 covers 14 residues. This CDR3 is CSVDSGVGDQPQHF. The full variable domain, rest sourced from reference TRBV29-1 and TRBJ1-5, is SAVISQKPSRDICQRGTSLTIQCQVDSQVTMMFWYRQQPGQSLTLIATANQGSEATYESGFVIDKFPISRPNLTFSTLTVSNMSPEDSSIYLCSVDSGVGDQPQHFGDGTRLSIL.

The chain joins TRBV28 to TRBJ2-3; TCRdb names TRBD1, which stays unverified in the absence of DNA. CDR1 and CDR2 from the germline V gene are MDHEN and SYDVKM. The CDR3 sequence is 17 residues long. CDR3: CASSPYPTQGGGDTQYF.

The chain couples TRBV7-6 to TRBJ1-1. Germline CDR1 and CDR2: SGHVS and FNYEAQ. The CDR3 consists of 13 residues. The CDR3 protein is CASSLGSERRAFF. Supplemented by reference TRBV7-6 and TRBJ1-1, the full variable domain reads GAGVSQSPRYKVTKRGQDVALRCDPISGHVSLYWYRQALGQGPEFLTYFNYEAQQDKSGLPNDRFSAERPEGSISTLTIQRTEQRDSAMYRCASSLGSERRAFFGQGTRLTVV.

This chain uses TRBV20-1 with TRBJ2-2. There are 13 residues in the CDR3. The germline V gene has CDR1 DFQATT and CDR2 SNEGSKA (reference sequence). The CDR3 reads CSARDFNTGELFF.

This chain joins TRBV7-9 and TRBJ2-1; TCRdb indicates TRBD1, and absent DNA this call remains unverified. CDR3 length: 14 amino acids. Germline loops: CDR1 SEHNR, CDR2 FQNEAQ (reference sequence). CDR3 sequence: CASSLWTGNNEQFF.

The genes are TRBV7-9 and TRBJ2-5; no DNA is available, so the TRBD1 call from TCRdb remains unchecked. The CDR3 contains 13 residues. Per germline, CDR1 SEHNR and CDR2 FQNEAQ (reference sequence). The CDR3 sequence is CASSPTGEETQYF.

This rearrangement joins TRBV13 to TRBJ2-3. The CDR3 extends over 13 amino acids. Germline CDR1 is PRHDT and CDR2 is FYEKMQ (reference sequence). CDR3 sequence reads: CASSFFPTDTQYF.

V and J are TRBV28 and TRBJ2-4; the D call of TRBD1 rests on TCRdb alone, since no DNA is present to check it. The germline V gene encodes CDR1 MDHEN and CDR2 SYDVKM. The CDR3 loop spans 11 amino acids. The CDR3 here is CASDRGDIQYF.

The J gene is TRBJ2-2, the V gene TRBV28; TCRdb selects TRBD2, and the lack of DNA leaves this call unchecked. In germline, CDR1 is MDHEN, CDR2 SYDVKM. CDR3 length: 15 residues. This chain's CDR3 is CASSLLAAGTGELFF.

This chain joins TRBV6-6 and TRBJ2-5; the D call from TCRdb, TRBD2, cannot be confirmed without DNA. The CDR3 is 14 amino acids. CDR1 and CDR2 (germline): MNHNY, SVGAGI (reference sequence). This CDR3 reads CASSWATVQETQYF.

The J gene is TRBJ2-5, the V gene TRBV12-3 or TRBV12-4. The CDR3 consists of 14 residues. The chain's CDR3 is CASSLGLNQETQYF.

The J gene is TRBJ2-1, the V gene TRBV28; TCRdb gives TRBD1 as the D gene, but with no DNA this cannot be confirmed. This CDR3 contains 14 residues. CDR1 is MDHEN, CDR2 SYDVKM, per germline. CDR3 sequence reads: CASKPDRGANEQFF.

The V gene is TRBV9, the J gene TRBJ1-2; TCRdb calls TRBD1, which cannot be checked without DNA. The germline V gene has CDR1 SGDLS and CDR2 YYNGEE. The CDR3 has 17 amino acids. CDR3 sequence: CASSVEGSGTGGNGYTF.

The V call is TRBV11-3, the J call TRBJ2-5; the D call of TRBD2 rests on TCRdb alone, since no DNA is present to check it. The CDR3 contains 16 residues. Germline lookup yields CDR1 SGHNT and CDR2 YENEEA. The CDR3 spells CASSLGDSSGAATQYF. Together with reference TRBV11-3 and TRBJ2-5, the CDR3 gives the full variable domain: EAGVVQSPRYKIIEKKQPVAFWCNPISGHNTLYWYLQNLGQGPELLIRYENEEAVDDSQLPKDRFSAERLKGVDSTLKIQPAELGDSAVYLCASSLGDSSGAATQYFGPGTRLLVL.

The J gene is TRBJ2-3, the V gene TRBV5-1; lacking DNA, the TRBD1 call made by TCRdb goes unchecked. Germline CDR1 reads SGHRS; CDR2 reads YFSETQ. There are 15 residues in the CDR3. CDR3 amino acids: CASRYDSVWTDTQYF.

The CDR3 reads CASSSATSGSAEQYF. The V and J genes are TRBV7-9 and TRBJ2-7; without DNA, the TCRdb call of TRBD2 cannot be checked. The CDR3 covers 15 residues. CDR1 and CDR2 (germline): SEHNR, FQNEAQ (reference sequence).

V gene TRBV28 combines with J gene TRBJ1-1; TCRdb outputs TRBD1, but without DNA this stays unchecked. CDR1 and CDR2 from the germline V gene are MDHEN and SYDVKM. The CDR3 totals 14 residues. The CDR3 region is CASNLRGMNTEAFF.

The J gene is TRBJ2-7, the V gene TRBV5-6; TCRdb's assignment of TRBD1 cannot be checked, as there is no DNA. This CDR3 comprises 13 residues. Germline lookup yields CDR1 SGHDT and CDR2 YYEEEE. The CDR3 here is CASSLGGRYEQYF.

The chain couples TRBV7-9 to TRBJ2-1. CDR1 SEHNR and CDR2 FQNEAQ come from the germline V gene (reference sequence). CDR3 length: 13 amino acids. CDR3 loop: CASSLAHLDEQFF.

The CDR3 loop is CASTMTATSYEQYF. J is TRBJ2-7 and V is TRBV19. CDR3 length: 14 amino acids. CDR1 and CDR2 (germline): LNHDA, SQIVND (reference sequence).

This chain joins TRBV6-5 and TRBJ2-7; the TCRdb call, TRBD1, lacks DNA for checking. Germline loops: CDR1 MNHEY, CDR2 SVGAGI. The CDR3 sequence is 14 residues long. CDR3: CASSYSGGPYEQYF.

CDR3 residues: CASSRGGLAGVTDTQYF. The J gene is TRBJ2-3, the V gene TRBV7-9; TCRdb picks TRBD2, but there is no DNA to check that call. Germline-derived CDR1 and CDR2 are SEHNR and FQNEAQ (reference sequence). CDR3 length: 17 amino acids.

The chain is built from TRBV5-1 and TRBJ2-7; TCRdb returns TRBD1, unconfirmable since there is no DNA. Germline V CDR1 and CDR2: SGHRS, YFSETQ. The CDR3 spans 13 residues. CDR3 region: CASSLLGPYEQYF.

This chain links TRBV3-1 with TRBJ2-1. Germline lookup yields CDR1 LGHDT and CDR2 YNNKEL (reference sequence). CDR3 length equals 15 residues. CDR3 residues: CASSLDGSSYNEQFF.

This chain connects TRBV9 to TRBJ2-2. The CDR3 runs to 15 residues. Germline CDR1 is SGDLS and CDR2 is YYNGEE. CDR3 in amino acids: CASSVAEASQRGLFF.

The J gene is TRBJ2-5, the V gene TRBV20-1; the TRBD1 assignment by TCRdb is unverifiable without DNA. The CDR3 is 20 residues long. CDR1 is DFQATT, CDR2 SNEGSKA, per germline (reference sequence). The CDR3 loop reads CSARGLGRHRMDRDGKTQYF.

In terms of frequency, this clonotype is medium-sized. This chain joins TRBV6-4 and TRBJ2-2; TCRdb selects TRBD1, and the lack of DNA leaves this call unchecked. The germline V gene has CDR1 MRHNA and CDR2 SNTAGT. The CDR3 loop spans 13 amino acids. The CDR3 loop reads CASSKTDTGELFF.